Reported below is one TCR beta chain. What this receptor recognizes is not known. Base quality data are lacking; no much larger clone is found one base away. Within the sample, other DNA sequences also encode this same CDR3. CD8 naive samples were obtained by positive selection for CCR7 among CD45RO-negative cells, yielding a CD45RA+CCR7+ population from which TemRA cells were excluded. The donors were healthy, HIV-negative adults with no recently reported acute infections or vaccinations. Only Caucasian adults living in Nashville, Tennessee, USA were represented among the donors. Blood was collected by leukapheresis, and PBMCs were isolated by Ficoll-Histopaque density gradient centrifugation and then cryopreserved in liquid nitrogen vapor phase. Analytical flow cytometry was used to check the purity and quantity of every magnetically sorted T cell population. From each sorted fraction, genomic DNA was isolated and quantified by UV absorbance on a Nanodrop 2000c.

These data originate in a study of shared clonotypes between healthy human individuals (TCRdb year 2020). In terms of the full investigation: A couple of women and three men aged 18 to 49 years were included in the cohort. For each donor, CD4 naive and CD4 memory were each given three plates, CD8 naive was given two plates, and CD8 memory was given one plate. To increase sequencing depth and limit assay-specific biases, TCR repertoire library preparation and sequencing were carried out by different laboratories using diverse techniques. The study deeply sequenced blood TCR repertoires of about 5 healthy adults to estimate repertoire size and the extent of clonotype sharing between individuals. Between about 0.8 and 9 billion PBMCs per donor were obtained by leukapheresis.

Using the deep immunoSEQ assay, TCR CDR3 regions were amplified from genomic DNA by multiplex PCR. For each cell subset, the extracted genomic DNA was distributed evenly across all wells of several immunoSEQ 96-well plates, and each plate served as one replicate. Each replicate PCR for sorted subsets received about 0.2 ug genomic DNA, equal to some 32,000 T cell genomes. Purified libraries were quantified with a Qubit 3.0 fluorometer, sized on a Bioanalyzer 2100, and re-quantified with the KAPA Library Quantification kit. Every immunoSEQ 96-well plate was sequenced on a dedicated single-read 150-cycle Illumina NextSeq 550 flow cell. As for the authors' bioinformatics: Because the immunoSEQ output included only junctional sequences and no quality scores, the filtering could not be the same as the filtering used for full-length reads. To assign V/J genes and CDR3, sequences were annotated using PyIR, a Python wrapper for IgBLAST v1.9, with IMGT germline references. Reads were removed for weak V/J assignments (E-value above 1e-6), missing CDR3, stop codons, out-of-frame junctions, or ambiguous translated residues. V3J clonotypes were defined as sequences sharing the same inferred V gene, J gene, and CDR3 amino acid sequence. Percentage overlap between repertoires was computed as shared unique clonotypes divided by the size of the smaller repertoire. Repertoire richness was assessed with RTK rarefaction, the Chao1 estimator, and Recon v2.1 estimates of unobserved clonotypes. Generation probabilities were computed with OLGA for all TCRbeta clonotypes obtained by the gDNA method from four donors. What TCRdb holds here is the immuneACCESS table cut down to in-frame rearrangements. Part of the clones is not present; checked against another copy, under half of the missing clones reflect an unresolved V gene, and the others are unexplained. The V and J calls and the clone size are those of that table, but D and trimming were determined from the DNA. This sample is represented by more than 2 million clones; 93% of them were singletons. More than 1.5% of the sample rests with the top ten.

The paper's findings and limits, for the study overall: Clonotypes shared by all four sorted-subset donors showed higher generation probabilities than non-shared clonotypes. When a handful of donors were compared, the shared fraction of clonotypes was around 5.1% for naive CD4, around 3.6% for naive CD8, 2% to 2.5% for memory CD4, and about 0.36% for memory CD8. Rarefaction of sorted-subset datasets indicated incomplete sequencing despite the large sequencing depth. Only blood was sampled, and tissue TCR repertoires likely differ from those in blood. Based on pairwise subsampling, the degree of clonotype sharing among donors was expected to be affected by sequencing depth. Larger estimated clonotype richness was generally found for naive subsets than for memory subsets. Because the study included only a small number of donors, the genetic and exposure-history diversity represented was limited.

This TCR came from a man aged 18 to 29 in good health. Some clones in this sample may be carry-over from other donors' samples. The sample taken for sequencing was naive CD8+ T cells from PBMCs. Interpreted using the paper, the cell subset or site label stands for: CD45RA+CCR7+.

The CDR3: CASSSSETQYF. The DNA sequence reads TGTGCCAGCAGCTCCAGTGAGACCCAGTACTTC. The chain is made from TRBV7-9 and TRBJ2-5; the D gene cannot be resolved reliably. From a lookup of the germline V gene (reference sequence), CDR1 and CDR2 are SEHNR and FQNEAQ. V loses 4 bases, J loses 5 bases, and the germline ends lie 5 bases apart. From its cysteine to its phenylalanine, the CDR3 spans 11 amino acids. Kept here is only the CDR3 DNA, which spans 33 bases and is read in frame from base 1.